This record looks at one T cell receptor beta chain sequence and its context. Authors' data handling: Amplification from reference gene primers served as the basis for estimated nucleated cell counts. Using immunoSEQ multiplex PCR, the repertoire was profiled, and TCRdb retains in-frame clones only, with some absent. V and J calls and clone size come straight from that table; D and trimming were deduced from the DNA. The sample shows about 480,000 clones, roughly 87% of them seen only once. The sample belongs to a study of blood T cell repertoires in COVID-19. Study details: Samples came from the United States, Italy and Spain, spanning acute and convalescent COVID-19.

Germline V gene data show CDR1 as MNHEY and CDR2 as SVGAGI. The trim removed 5 bases at V and 6 bases at J, leaving 5 bases unmatched. The CDR3 sequence is 13 residues long. Seattle patients were enrolled while actively infected and followed longitudinally. This TCR came from a man younger than 30 with COVID-19, enrolled during active disease. V and J are TRBV6-5 and TRBJ2-7, with 9 nucleotides matching TRBD2. The sample consisted of peripheral blood. DNA of the CDR3: TGTGCCAGCAGTAGGCGGGAGGGCTTCGAGCAGTACTTC. Encoded protein: CASSRREGFEQYF.